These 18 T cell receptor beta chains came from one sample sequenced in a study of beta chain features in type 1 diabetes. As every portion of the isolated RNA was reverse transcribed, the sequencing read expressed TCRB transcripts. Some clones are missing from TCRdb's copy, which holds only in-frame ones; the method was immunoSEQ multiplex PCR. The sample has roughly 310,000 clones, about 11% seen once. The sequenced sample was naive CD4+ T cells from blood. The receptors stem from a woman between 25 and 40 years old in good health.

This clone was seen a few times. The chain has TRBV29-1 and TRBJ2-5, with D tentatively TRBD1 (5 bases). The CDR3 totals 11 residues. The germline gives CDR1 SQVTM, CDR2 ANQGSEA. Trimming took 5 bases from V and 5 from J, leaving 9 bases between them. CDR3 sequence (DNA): TGCAGCGTTCAGGGTGGGGAGACCCAGTACTTC. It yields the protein CSVQGGETQYF.

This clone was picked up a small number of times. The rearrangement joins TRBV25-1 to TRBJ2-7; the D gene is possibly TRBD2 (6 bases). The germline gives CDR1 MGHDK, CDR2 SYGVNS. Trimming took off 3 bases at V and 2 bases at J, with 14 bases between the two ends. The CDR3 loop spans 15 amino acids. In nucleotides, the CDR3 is TGTGCCAGCAGTGAGCCCGCTAGCGCCACCTACGAGCAGTACTTC. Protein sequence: CASSEPASATYEQYF.

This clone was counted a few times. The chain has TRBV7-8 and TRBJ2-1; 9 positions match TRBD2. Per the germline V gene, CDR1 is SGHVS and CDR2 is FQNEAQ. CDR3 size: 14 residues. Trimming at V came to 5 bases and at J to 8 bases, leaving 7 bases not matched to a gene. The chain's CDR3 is CASSPGLAFHEQFF. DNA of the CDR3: TGTGCCAGCAGCCCCGGACTAGCGTTCCATGAGCAGTTCTTC.

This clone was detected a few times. The chain's CDR3 is CAWSVQGQGLGGYTF. CDR3 coding DNA: TGTGCCTGGAGTGTACAGGGACAGGGGCTGGGTGGCTACACCTTC. The rearrangement links TRBV30 to TRBJ1-2; TRBD1 matches 10 bases. Germline loops: CDR1 GTSNPN, CDR2 SVGIG (reference sequence). Trimming cost V 0 bases and J 7 bases; bases outside gene matches: 8. This CDR3 contains 15 residues.

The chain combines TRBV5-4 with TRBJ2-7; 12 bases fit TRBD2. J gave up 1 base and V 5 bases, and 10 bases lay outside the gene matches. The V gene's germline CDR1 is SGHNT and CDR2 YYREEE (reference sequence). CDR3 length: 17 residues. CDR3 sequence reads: CASSLGMGTSGSYEQYF. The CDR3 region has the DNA TGTGCCAGCAGTCTTGGGATGGGGACTAGCGGGTCCTACGAGCAGTACTTC.

Here the CDR3 DNA reads TGTGCCAGCAGTTCCGGTGGGGTACAGGGCCGTGGTCAGCCCCAGCATTTT. It yields the protein CASSSGGVQGRGQPQHF. The chain combines TRBV27 with TRBJ1-5; D may be TRBD1 (6 bases). V dropped 4 bases and J dropped 6 bases, with 22 bases sitting between them. This CDR3 has 17 amino acids. In germline, CDR1 is MNHEY, CDR2 SMNVEV (reference sequence).

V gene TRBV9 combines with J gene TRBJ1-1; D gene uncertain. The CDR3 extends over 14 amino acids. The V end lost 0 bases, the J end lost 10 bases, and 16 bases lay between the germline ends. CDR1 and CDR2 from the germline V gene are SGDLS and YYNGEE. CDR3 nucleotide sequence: TGTGCCAGCAGCGTAGGGCCCAACGGGTCGGGAGCTTTCTTT. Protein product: CASSVGPNGSGAFF.

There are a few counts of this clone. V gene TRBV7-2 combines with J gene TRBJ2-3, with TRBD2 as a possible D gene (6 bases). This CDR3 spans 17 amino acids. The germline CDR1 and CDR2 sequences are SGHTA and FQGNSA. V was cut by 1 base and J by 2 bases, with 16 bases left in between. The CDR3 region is CASSLVLATSATDTQYF. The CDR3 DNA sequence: TGTGCCAGCAGCTTAGTTCTAGCGACCAGCGCCACAGATACGCAGTATTTT. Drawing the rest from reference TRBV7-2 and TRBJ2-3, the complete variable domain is GAGVSQSPSNKVTEKGKDVELRCDPISGHTALYWYRQSLGQGLEFLIYFQGNSAPDKSGLPSDRFSAERTGGSVSTLTIQRTQQEDSAVYLCASSLVLATSATDTQYFGPGTRLTVL.

The CDR3, as DNA: TGTGCCATCGGGCGGGAGGGCGATACGCAGTATTTT. Encoded protein: CAIGREGDTQYF. The V gene is TRBV10-3, the J gene TRBJ2-3; the match to TRBD2 covers 9 bases. Trimming removed 8 bases from V and 6 bases from J; junction bases left unmatched: 3. The CDR3 covers 12 residues. Per germline, CDR1 ENHRY and CDR2 SYGVKD.

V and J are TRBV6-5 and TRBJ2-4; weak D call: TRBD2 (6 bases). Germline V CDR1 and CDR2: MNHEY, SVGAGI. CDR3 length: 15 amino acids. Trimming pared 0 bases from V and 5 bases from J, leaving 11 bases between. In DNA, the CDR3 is TGTGCCAGCAGTTACTCTAGGGGACTTGAAAACATTCAGTACTTC. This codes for CASSYSRGLENIQYF.

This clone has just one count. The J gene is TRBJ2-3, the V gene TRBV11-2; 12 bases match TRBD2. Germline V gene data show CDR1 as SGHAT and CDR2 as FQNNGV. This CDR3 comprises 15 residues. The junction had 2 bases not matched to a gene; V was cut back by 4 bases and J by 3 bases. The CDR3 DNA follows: TGTGCCAGCAGCTCTGGGACTAGCGGGACAGATACGCAGTATTTT. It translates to CASSSGTSGTDTQYF.

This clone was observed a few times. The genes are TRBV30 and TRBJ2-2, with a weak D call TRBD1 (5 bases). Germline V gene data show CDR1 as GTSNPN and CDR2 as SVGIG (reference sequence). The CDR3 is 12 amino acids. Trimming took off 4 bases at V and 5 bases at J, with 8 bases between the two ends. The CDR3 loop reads CAWIYRTGELFF. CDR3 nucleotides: TGTGCCTGGATTTACAGGACCGGGGAGCTGTTTTTT.

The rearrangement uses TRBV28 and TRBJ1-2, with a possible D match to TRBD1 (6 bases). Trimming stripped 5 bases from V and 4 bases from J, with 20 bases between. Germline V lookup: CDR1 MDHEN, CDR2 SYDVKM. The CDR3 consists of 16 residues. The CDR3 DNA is TGTGCCAGCAGTGTCCATGGGCAGGGGAGAGTCTATGGCTACACCTTC. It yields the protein CASSVHGQGRVYGYTF.

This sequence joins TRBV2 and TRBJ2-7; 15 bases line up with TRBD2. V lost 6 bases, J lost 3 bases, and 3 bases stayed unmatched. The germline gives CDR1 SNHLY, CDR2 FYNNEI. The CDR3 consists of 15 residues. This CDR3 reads CASSAGLAGGYEQYF. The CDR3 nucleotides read TGTGCCAGCAGCGCGGGACTAGCGGGAGGCTACGAGCAGTACTTC. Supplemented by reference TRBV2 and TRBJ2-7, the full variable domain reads EPEVTQTPSHQVTQMGQEVILRCVPISNHLYFYWYRQILGQKVEFLVSFYNNEISEKSEIFDDQFSVERPDGSNFTLKIRSTKLEDSAMYFCASSAGLAGGYEQYFGPGTRLTVT.

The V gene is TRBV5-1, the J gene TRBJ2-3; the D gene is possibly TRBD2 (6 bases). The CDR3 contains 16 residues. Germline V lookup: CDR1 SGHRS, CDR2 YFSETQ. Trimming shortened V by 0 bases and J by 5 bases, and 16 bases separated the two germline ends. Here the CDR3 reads CASSLAGGLGGDTQYF. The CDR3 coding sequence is TGCGCCAGCAGCTTGGCTGGCGGTCTGGGGGGAGATACGCAGTATTTT.

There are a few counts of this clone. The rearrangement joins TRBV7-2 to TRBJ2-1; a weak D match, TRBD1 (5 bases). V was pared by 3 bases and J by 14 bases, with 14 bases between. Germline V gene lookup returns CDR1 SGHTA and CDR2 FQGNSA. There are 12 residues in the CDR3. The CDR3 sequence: CASSLLTAVEFF. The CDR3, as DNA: TGTGCCAGCAGCTTGCTGACAGCCGTAGAGTTCTTC.

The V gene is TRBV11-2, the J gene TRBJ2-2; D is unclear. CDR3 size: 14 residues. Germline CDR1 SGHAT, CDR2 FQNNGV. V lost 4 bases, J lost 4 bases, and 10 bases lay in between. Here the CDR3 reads CASSSLSPTGELFF. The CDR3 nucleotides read TGTGCCAGCAGCTCCCTATCTCCCACCGGGGAGCTGTTTTTT.

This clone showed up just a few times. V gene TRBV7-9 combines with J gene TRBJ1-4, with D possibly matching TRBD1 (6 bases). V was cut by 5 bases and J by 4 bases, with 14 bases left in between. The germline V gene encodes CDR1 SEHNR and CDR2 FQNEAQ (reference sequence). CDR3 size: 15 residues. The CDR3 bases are TGTGCCAGCAGCGACACAGGGTTCGGTAATGAAAAACTGTTTTTT. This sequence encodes CASSDTGFGNEKLFF.